This is a list of T cell receptor beta chains from one sample in a study of patients and donors after allogeneic stem cell transplantation. From the RT-PCR reads, TCRdb called clonotypes with MiXCR, one entry per CDR3 protein. This sample has just over 55,000 distinct CDR3 sequences, with 13% found just once. The material sequenced was blood, either unsorted or a sorted T cell fraction (not recorded which). The receptor source for this set is a human donor who was either an allogeneic HSCT recipient or a stem cell or donor lymphocyte infusion donor (not recorded which). It is not recorded whose cells these are; they may come from a transplant donor. CDR3s include the opening cysteine and the closing phenylalanine or tryptophan. The D gene is left open where the match is weak. Expanded clones are given a class, and other clones once, few, many or no size at all.

j_gene | abundance | v_gene | d_gene | CDR3nt | CDR3aa
TRBJ1-2 | - | TRBV6-5 | TRBD1 | TGTGCCAGCAGTTATCAGACAGGGGACTATGGCTACACCTTC | CASSYQTGDYGYTF
TRBJ2-7 | - | TRBV7-6 | TRBD2 | TGTGCCAGCAGCCTTAGCGGAGGCGGGGGAGGATACGAGCAGTACTTC | CASSLSGGGGGYEQYF
TRBJ1-2 | many | TRBV3-1 | TRBD1 | TGTGCCAGCAGCCAAGACAGGGGGAACTATGGCTACACCTTC | CASSQDRGNYGYTF
TRBJ1-5 | few | TRBV12-3/TRBV12-4 | - | TGTGCCAGCAGTTTGTGGGGGCCGGGGAGCAATCAGCCCCAGCATTTT | CASSLWGPGSNQPQHF
TRBJ2-7 | - | TRBV5-1 | - | TGCGCCAGCAGCTTTAGGGGGGAGGTCAACTCCTACGAGCAGTACTTC | CASSFRGEVNSYEQYF
TRBJ2-1 | - | TRBV14 | - | TGTGCCAGCAGCGAGTACCAACTGTACAATGAGCAGTTCTTC | CASSEYQLYNEQFF
TRBJ2-5 | few | TRBV15 | - | TGTGCCACCAGCAGAACCCCCCGGGGTTCAGGCAGGGGAGAGACCCAGTACTTC | CATSRTPRGSGRGETQYF
TRBJ2-7 | - | TRBV29-1 | TRBD2 | TGCAGCGTAAGGACTAGTTTACACGAGCAGTACTTC | CSVRTSLHEQYF
TRBJ2-5 | - | TRBV11-3 | TRBD1 | TGTGCCAGCAGCCAAGGAGCGACAGGGATAACGGAGACCCAGTACTTC | CASSQGATGITETQYF
TRBJ2-7 | many | TRBV12-3/TRBV12-4 | - | TGTGCCAGCAGTAAATACGGGAGTTACTACGAGCAGTACTTC | CASSKYGSYYEQYF
TRBJ2-1 | few | TRBV3-1 | TRBD1 | TGTGCCAGCAGCCAATACGGACAGGGGGAATACAATGAGCAGTTCTTC | CASSQYGQGEYNEQFF
TRBJ1-1 | many | TRBV5-1 | - | TGCGCCAGCAGCCTTCTACAGGGAGAGTCTGAAGCTTTCTTT | CASSLLQGESEAFF
TRBJ2-3 | - | TRBV19 | TRBD2 | TGTGCCAGTAGAATAGCGGGAGATACGCAGTATTTT | CASRIAGDTQYF
TRBJ1-2 | few | TRBV6-5 | TRBD1 | TGTGCCAGCAGACCCGACAGGGGAGAAGGCTACACCTTC | CASRPDRGEGYTF